This T cell receptor beta chain was sequenced for a study of identical twins. Study results and limitations: Analyses of zero insertions could, in part, be confounded by invariant MAIT and iNKT cells.

Germline-derived CDR1 and CDR2 are SGHDT and YYEEEE. The V gene lost 0 bases and the J gene lost 2 bases, with 9 bases spanning the gap. The CDR3 is made up of 14 amino acids. In this sample, this clonotype turned up many times. Its antigen is still unknown. The authors used template switching to add a universal primer site and gave cDNA unique molecular identifiers. Each CDR3 protein gets one entry after TCRdb re-called the 5' RACE reads with MiXCR. The table has 200,000 to 250,000 distinct CDR3 sequences, 10% to 15% seen once. The data were also submitted as part of a second study, on yellow fever vaccine responses in identical twins.

The source is a woman between 18 and 29 years old in good health. V is TRBV5-6 and J is TRBJ2-7; D gene uncertain. Sequenced material: memory (CD45RO+) T cells sorted from blood. CDR3: CASSLDGLTYEQYF. The CDR3 nucleotides read TGTGCCAGCAGCTTGGACGGTTTGACCTACGAGCAGTACTTC.